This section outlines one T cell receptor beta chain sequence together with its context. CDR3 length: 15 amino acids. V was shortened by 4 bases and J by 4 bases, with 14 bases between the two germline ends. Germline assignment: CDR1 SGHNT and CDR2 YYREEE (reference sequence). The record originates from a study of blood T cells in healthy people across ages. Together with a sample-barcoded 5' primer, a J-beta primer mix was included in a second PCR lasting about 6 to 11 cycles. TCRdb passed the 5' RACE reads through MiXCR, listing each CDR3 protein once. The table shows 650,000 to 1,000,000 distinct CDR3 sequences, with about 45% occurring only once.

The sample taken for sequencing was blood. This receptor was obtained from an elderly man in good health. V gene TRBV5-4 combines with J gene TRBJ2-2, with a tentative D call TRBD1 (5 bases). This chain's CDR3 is CASSPAGKGTGELFF. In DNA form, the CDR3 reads TGTGCCAGCAGCCCAGCAGGGAAAGGCACCGGGGAGCTGTTTTTT.